The 24 T cell receptor beta chains reported below all come from one sample, sequenced in a study of PD-L1 blockade in urothelial cancer. Data came from immunoSEQ multiplex PCR; TCRdb stores just in-frame clones and leaves some out. The repertoire has under 55,000 clones, about 88% of them found once; the top ten carry roughly 25%. Sample time point: pretreatment peripheral blood. Sequences were derived from PBMCs, sampled around atezolizumab (anti-PD-L1) treatment. These receptors all come from a donor aged 40 or over with urothelial cancer.

The chain combines TRBV4-3 with TRBJ2-5; 9 positions match TRBD1. TRBJ2-7 matches the DNA end more closely, so the J call is doubtful. Per germline, CDR1 LGHNA and CDR2 YSLEER. The CDR3 totals 14 residues. The CDR3 DNA reads TGCGCCAGCAGCCTCCGGACAGGGGCCCGCGAGCAGTACTTC. This gives the protein CASSLRTGAREQYF.

The chain recombines TRBV5-1 with TRBJ1-1; a possible D gene is TRBD1 (5 bases). The CDR3 runs 15 residues. Germline V lookup: CDR1 SGHRS, CDR2 YFSETQ. V lost 5 bases, J lost 0 bases, and 14 bases lay in between. CDR3 in DNA: TGCGCCAGCAGGGGGCAGACCGGCTTGAACACTGAAGCTTTCTTT. It is translated as CASRGQTGLNTEAFF.

CDR3 loop: CSVTRSAHEQYF. The CDR3 nucleotides are TGCAGCGTTACCCGTAGCGCCCACGAGCAGTACTTC. V and J are TRBV29-1 and TRBJ2-7; TRBD2 is a possible D gene (5 bases). The ends were cut back, 5 bases at V and 5 bases at J, with 13 bases in the middle. Germline V gives CDR1 SQVTM, CDR2 ANQGSEA. This CDR3 comprises 12 residues.

CDR3 sequence: CASSYGRGQPQHF. The CDR3 nucleotides are TGTGCCAGCAGTTACGGGAGGGGACAGCCCCAGCATTTT. The gene calls are TRBV6-5 and TRBJ1-5, with D possibly being TRBD1 (5 bases). The V and J ends lost 2 bases and 7 bases respectively, with 9 bases between them. Germline V gene sequence: CDR1 MNHEY, CDR2 SVGAGI. CDR3 length: 13 residues.

Worth noting for this clone: Sequence at one end of the junction differs from germline and may be a read error. J is TRBJ2-2 and V is TRBV7-7; D not certain. This CDR3 is 16 amino acids long. The germline gives CDR1 SSHAT, CDR2 FNYEAQ (reference sequence). The DNA of the CDR3 is TGTGCTAGCAGCCTCACGACAACCCGCCAGGCCGGGGAGCTGTTTTTT. It codes for CASSLTTTRQAGELFF.

The chain employs TRBV7-3 and TRBJ2-1; TRBD2 aligns across 9 bases. Germline V gene data show CDR1 as SGHTA and CDR2 as FQGTGA. Trimming cost V 5 bases and J 5 bases; bases outside gene matches: 7. This CDR3 has 15 residues. CDR3 bases: TGTGCCAGCAGCCCTAGCGGGACGATAAACAATGAGCAGTTCTTC. Amino acids: CASSPSGTINNEQFF.

The rearrangement uses TRBV4-1 and TRBJ2-7; D possibly corresponds to TRBD1 (5 bases). The CDR3 spans 15 residues. With 2 bases removed from V and 3 bases from J, the gap between germline ends came to 14 bases. The germline V gene has CDR1 MGHRA and CDR2 YSYEKL. The CDR3 nucleotides are TGCGCCAGCAGCCAATCGACAGTCGCCGGCTACGAGCAGTACTTC. Translated, it gives CASSQSTVAGYEQYF.

The chain joins TRBV7-3 to TRBJ2-3; 9 nucleotides agree with TRBD1. Germline CDR1 and CDR2: SGHTA and FQGTGA. V lost 5 bases to trimming and J lost 0 bases; unmatched junction nucleotides: 3. The CDR3 is 15 residues long. In DNA, the CDR3 is TGTGCCAGCAGCACCGGGACAGGGAGCACAGATACGCAGTATTTT. As protein: CASSTGTGSTDTQYF.

The chain is built from TRBV28 and TRBJ2-7; 7 nucleotides agree with TRBD1. Unmatched junction bases numbered 11, after V lost 2 bases and J lost 4 bases. Germline CDR1 reads MDHEN; CDR2 reads SYDVKM. The CDR3 extends over 16 amino acids. The CDR3 DNA reads TGTGCCAGCAGTTTAGGGGTGACAGGGCTTCAGTACGAGCAGTACTTC. It codes for CASSLGVTGLQYEQYF.

This clone was seen only a few times. This chain joins TRBV5-1 and TRBJ1-1; D is unclear. Trimming removed 0 bases at V and 4 bases at J, with 7 bases between. Germline V gene data show CDR1 as SGHRS and CDR2 as YFSETQ. CDR3 length equals 13 residues. CDR3 in amino acids: CASSLGSSTEAFF. As DNA, the CDR3 is TGCGCCAGCAGCTTGGGGTCGAGCACTGAAGCTTTCTTT.

The chain combines TRBV6-5 with TRBJ2-2; 9 nucleotides agree with TRBD1. This CDR3 is 15 amino acids long. Germline CDR1 MNHEY, CDR2 SVGAGI. Germline trimming cut 5 bases from V and 4 bases from J; bases unmatched to any gene: 5. In DNA, the CDR3 is TGTGCCAGCAGTGCGGACAGGGGTGGCACCGGGGAGCTGTTTTTT. As protein: CASSADRGGTGELFF.

The CDR3 DNA sequence: TGTGCCAGCAGCTCCGGACAGTCAGGCAATCAGCCCCAGCATTTT. Translating it yields CASSSGQSGNQPQHF. The J gene is TRBJ1-5, the V gene TRBV7-9; tentatively, D is TRBD1 (6 bases). Trimming took 4 bases from V and 2 from J, leaving 12 bases between them. The length of the CDR3 is 15 residues. Germline V gene sequence: CDR1 SEHNR, CDR2 FQNEAQ (reference sequence).

V gene TRBV7-9 combines with J gene TRBJ1-1; D is undetermined. Germline CDR1 and CDR2: SEHNR and FQNEAQ (reference sequence). The ends were cut back, 5 bases at V and 5 bases at J, with 15 bases in the middle. The length of the CDR3 is 14 residues. Here the CDR3 DNA reads TGTGCCAGCAGCCCCTCGAGAGGCTCGACTGAAGCTTTCTTT. This sequence encodes CASSPSRGSTEAFF.

The chain couples TRBV9 to TRBJ2-1; 11 bases align to TRBD2. CDR1 SGDLS and CDR2 YYNGEE come from the germline V gene. The CDR3 is made up of 14 amino acids. Unmatched junction bases numbered 3, after V lost 5 bases and J lost 5 bases. In DNA, the CDR3 is TGTGCCAGCAGTATTAGCGGGAGGGACAATGAGCAGTTCTTC. This gives the protein CASSISGRDNEQFF.

The rearrangement links TRBV5-1 to TRBJ2-3, with a possible D match to TRBD2 (5 bases). The ends were cut back, 3 bases at V and 2 bases at J, with 13 bases in the middle. Germline lookup yields CDR1 SGHRS and CDR2 YFSETQ. The CDR3 runs to 15 residues. The DNA of the CDR3 is TGCGCCAGCAGCTCCGCCGGGCGGGTCACAGATACGCAGTATTTT. It translates to CASSSAGRVTDTQYF.

This clone was recorded a few times. The rearrangement links TRBV25-1 to TRBJ2-1, with a possible D match to TRBD1 (5 bases). There are 13 residues in the CDR3. Germline V gene lookup returns CDR1 MGHDK and CDR2 SYGVNS. Trimming removed 7 bases at V and 12 bases at J, with 19 bases between. The CDR3 DNA is TGTGCCAGCATAGGCCAGGGAACCCTCGGGCAGTTCTTC. Its translation is CASIGQGTLGQFF.

As DNA, the CDR3 is TGTGCCAGCAGTGCTTCGACAAACCCAGATACGCAGTATTTT. Translation gives CASSASTNPDTQYF. V is TRBV9 and J is TRBJ2-3; D is ambiguous. There are 14 residues in the CDR3. CDR1 and CDR2 (germline): SGDLS, YYNGEE. The germline V and J ends were trimmed by 5 bases and 4 bases, with 14 bases remaining between them. The whole variable domain, filled in from reference TRBV9 and TRBJ2-3, reads DSGVTQTPKHLITATGQRVTLRCSPRSGDLSVYWYQQSLDQGLQFLIQYYNGEERAKGNILERFSAQQFPDLHSELNLSSLELGDSALYFCASSASTNPDTQYFGPGTRLTVL.

The chain links TRBV11-1 to TRBJ1-1, with D possibly TRBD1 on 5 matching bases. Germline V gene data show CDR1 as SGHAT and CDR2 as FQDESV (reference sequence). The CDR3 has 14 residues. The germline V and J ends were trimmed by 5 bases and 1 base, with 11 bases remaining between them. The CDR3 nucleotides are TGTGCCAGCAGCATAAGGACAAGGAACACTGAAGCTTTCTTT. Translating it yields CASSIRTRNTEAFF.

This rearrangement joins TRBV7-6 to TRBJ2-1, with 11 nucleotides matching TRBD2. This CDR3 comprises 16 residues. Trimming at V came to 5 bases and at J to 6 bases, leaving 9 bases not matched to a gene. Germline assignment: CDR1 SGHVS and CDR2 FNYEAQ. The CDR3 loop reads CASSLVTSGSPNEQFF. For the CDR3, the DNA is TGTGCCAGCAGCCTAGTTACTAGCGGGAGCCCCAATGAGCAGTTCTTC.

This clone has a handful of counts. This sequence joins TRBV10-3 and TRBJ2-3; 8 bases match TRBD2. V lost 10 bases to trimming and J lost 2 bases; unmatched junction nucleotides: 5. CDR3 length: 13 amino acids. Germline CDR1 ENHRY, CDR2 SYGVKD. CDR3: CATLAANTDTQYF. The CDR3 bases are TGTGCCACACTAGCGGCCAACACAGATACGCAGTATTTT.

This chain links TRBV5-1 with TRBJ1-4, with a tentative D call TRBD1 (5 bases). V lost 4 bases, J lost 7 bases, and 14 bases lay in between. The CDR3 length is 14 residues. The germline CDR1 and CDR2 sequences are SGHRS and YFSETQ. The CDR3 coding sequence is TGCGCCAGCAGCCTAGACGCGGGGGGTGAAAAACTGTTTTTT. Its protein product is CASSLDAGGEKLFF.

This clone has a count of ten or more. V is TRBV7-6 and J is TRBJ1-1; possible D gene TRBD1, 5 bases. The germline CDR1 and CDR2 sequences are SGHVS and FNYEAQ. The CDR3 is 15 amino acids. With 1 base removed from V and 1 base from J, the gap between germline ends came to 10 bases. The CDR3 is CASSLVAGSNTEAFF. DNA of the CDR3: TGTGCCAGCAGCTTAGTGGCAGGGTCGAACACTGAAGCTTTCTTT.

The chain couples TRBV13 to TRBJ2-3; TRBD2 is a possible D gene (5 bases). With 0 bases removed from V and 7 bases from J, the gap between germline ends came to 29 bases. The CDR3 is 20 residues long. Germline V gene lookup returns CDR1 PRHDT and CDR2 FYEKMQ (reference sequence). CDR3 in DNA: TGTGCCAGCAGCTTAGGCGGGCGAGTGACCGTGGCCGGCACGGGGTATACGCAGTATTTT. Residues: CASSLGGRVTVAGTGYTQYF.

This clone was recorded only once. This rearrangement joins TRBV19 to TRBJ2-2, with TRBD2 identical over 8 bases. The germline V gene has CDR1 LNHDA and CDR2 SQIVND (reference sequence). The junction had 14 bases not matched to a gene; V was cut back by 5 bases and J by 6 bases. CDR3 length equals 17 residues. The chain's CDR3 is CASSRPPGTSGAGELFF. DNA for the CDR3: TGTGCCAGTAGTCGCCCCCCCGGGACTAGTGGAGCCGGGGAGCTGTTTTTT.